These T cell receptor beta chains were read from a single sample in a study of CD8+CD57+ T cells in acquired aplastic anemia. MiXCR, run by TCRdb on the reads, gives a single entry per CDR3 protein. The sample has some 200,000 distinct CDR3 sequences, 65% seen once. Sequenced material: sorted CD4+, CD8+, or CD8+CD57+ T cells (not recorded which) from PBMCs. These receptors were obtained from a human donor with aplastic anemia. Each CDR3 is given with its conserved first and last residue. D genes are given only for firm matches. Part of the rows lack a size; the others show once, few, many or a class for expanded clones.

cdr3_nt cdr3_aa d_call clone_size j_call v_call
TGTGCCACCAGTGATCCGGCTAGCCCTAGCACAGATACGCAGTATTTT CATSDPASPSTDTQYF . few TRBJ2-3 TRBV24-1
TGTGCCAGCTGCTTCGGCTCCTCCTACGAGCAGTACTTC CASCFGSSYEQYF . . TRBJ2-7 TRBV12-3/TRBV12-4
TGTGCCAGCAGCTCTCCAGGGCGCGGCACCTACAATGAGCAGTTCTTC CASSSPGRGTYNEQFF . . TRBJ2-1 TRBV7-8
TGTGCCATCAGTGAGTCGACTAGCTCAGCAGATACGCAGTATTTT CAISESTSSADTQYF TRBD2 few TRBJ2-3 TRBV10-3
TGTGCCAGCAAAGGCAGTCTGAACACTGAAGCTTTCTTT CASKGSLNTEAFF . once TRBJ1-1 TRBV6-5
TGTGCCAGCAGCTGGGACAGGTGGACCGGGGAGCTGTTTTTT CASSWDRWTGELFF TRBD1 . TRBJ2-2 TRBV7-9
TGTGCCAGCAGTTTAGACTGGAGGGAGTTCTTC CASSLDWREFF . . TRBJ2-1 TRBV12-3/TRBV12-4
TGCAGCGTTGAAGCACTCGTTCAGGGGGCCTCGTCCTACGAGCAGTACTTC CSVEALVQGASSYEQYF TRBD1 . TRBJ2-7 TRBV29-1
TGCAGTGCTCCGGCCCCGGACAGGCCTGAAGCTTTCTTT CSAPAPDRPEAFF TRBD1 . TRBJ1-1 TRBV20-1
TGTGCCAGCAGCTTGGGCGTCTCCTACGAGCAGTACTTC CASSLGVSYEQYF . . TRBJ2-7 TRBV11-1
TGTGCCAGCAGCTCCGGACTAGCAGGGACTGGAAACACCATATATTTT CASSSGLAGTGNTIYF . . TRBJ1-3 TRBV5-5
TGTGCCGGTATCGAGGGGGCAATGGGCTTC CAGIEGAMGF TRBD1 . TRBJ2-1 TRBV2
TGCGCCAGCAGTGAGCCTAGGACTAGCGGCCCCGGGGCCCAGTACTTC CASSEPRTSGPGAQYF TRBD2 . TRBJ2-5 TRBV10-2
TGTGCCAGCAGTAGCGACGGGGGGGCTGGCGAGCAGTACTTC CASSSDGGAGEQYF TRBD2 many TRBJ2-7 TRBV9
TGTGCCAGCAGCCGATCCGGGACATTCTACGAGCAGTACTTC CASSRSGTFYEQYF . . TRBJ2-7 TRBV7-9
TGCAGCGCGTTAGGGGATGGTTTCACCTACGAGCAGTACTTC CSALGDGFTYEQYF . few TRBJ2-7 TRBV29-1
TGTGCCAGCAGTTACTTTGAGGGCTCCGACGAGCAGTACTTC CASSYFEGSDEQYF . . TRBJ2-7 TRBV6-2/TRBV6-3
TGTGCCAGCCGTCCTGTCGGGACGGCTAGAGAAAAACTGTTTTTT CASRPVGTAREKLFF . many TRBJ1-4 TRBV25-1
TGTGCCACCAGCAGCTGGGGGGAGTCTAGGCATGAGCAGTTCTTC CATSSWGESRHEQFF . . TRBJ2-1 TRBV15
TGCGCCAGCAGCTTGGCAACAGGGGGCAATTTAAACGAGCAGTACTTC CASSLATGGNLNEQYF TRBD1 many TRBJ2-7 TRBV5-1
TGTGCCAGCAGTTTGGGCCGACCCCACGAGCAGTACTTC CASSLGRPHEQYF . . TRBJ2-7 TRBV10-3
TGTGCCAGCAGCTTAAGTGGCAGCTCTTTCGCCGGGGAGCTGTTTTTT CASSLSGSSFAGELFF . . TRBJ2-2 TRBV7-9
TGTGCCAGCAGCCCGCGACAGGGTGTTTATGGCTACACCTTC CASSPRQGVYGYTF TRBD1 . TRBJ1-2 TRBV5-4